This T cell receptor (beta chain) was captured in a study of blood T cell repertoires in COVID-19. Background on the study: Acute-phase and convalescent COVID-19 samples originated in the United States, Italy and Spain. PBMCs, B-cell-depleted T cells, or T cells provided the cDNA or gDNA that made up the material.

Methods used by the authors: The authors estimated nucleated cell counts from reference gene primer amplification. Profiling relied on immunoSEQ multiplex PCR, and the TCRdb table lists in-frame clones only, not all of them. V, J and clone size are taken as reported in that table, and D and trimming were inferred from the DNA itself. Of 55,000 or so clones in the sample, roughly 90% were seen once. The Seattle patients joined while their infection was active and were tracked longitudinally afterward. The CDR3 has 13 amino acids. V was pared by 5 bases and J by 7 bases, with 14 bases between. Germline loops: CDR1 SEHNR, CDR2 FQNEAQ (reference sequence). This clone appeared a few times.

This sequence originates from a man aged 40-55 years with COVID-19, enrolled during active disease. V usage is TRBV7-9 and J usage is TRBJ1-2; tentative D call: TRBD1 (6 bases). Sequences were obtained from peripheral blood. The CDR3 bases are TGTGCCAGCAGCCAACCAGGGGCGGGTGGCTACACCTTC. It yields the protein CASSQPGAGGYTF.